This note documents a single TCR beta chain sequence. The antigen is unknown. Repertoires were generated with immunoSEQ multiplex PCR, while TCRdb's copy carries only in-frame clones and drops some. This repertoire shows about 5,100 clones, around 70% found once; its top ten account for 26%. This entry belongs to a study of T cell clonotyping in hematopoietic cell transplantation. Findings and limits, study-wide: Pathologically expanded recipient clonotypes increased progressively from day 30 to day 180 as diversity fell. Broader posttransplant TCR repertoire diversity was predicted by graft donor and pretransplant recipient Inverse Simpson Index values. At the given depth, recipient repertoires were over 97% de novo clonotypes.

This TCR derives from a female patient aged 50-60 years who had an allogeneic stem cell transplant, so the T cells may come from the graft donor. Some clones in this sample may be carry-over from other donors' samples. Sequenced here: PBMCs, sampled 100 days after allogeneic stem cell transplant.

The CDR3 bases are TGCGCCAGCAGCTTGGGGGACAGAGGGGGGCAGCCCCAGCATTTT. It is translated as CASSLGDRGGQPQHF. This rearrangement joins TRBV5-1 to TRBJ1-5, with 7 bases matching TRBD1. The CDR3 extends over 15 amino acids. The trim removed 0 bases at V and 7 bases at J, leaving 7 bases unmatched. CDR1 and CDR2 from the germline V gene are SGHRS and YFSETQ.